A selection of T cell receptor beta chains follows, all from one sample in a study of cytomegalovirus exposure and HLA in healthy donors. TCRdb's copy holds only in-frame clones and misses some; the assay was immunoSEQ multiplex PCR. Of 140,000 to 150,000 clones in the sample, roughly 74% were seen once. Sequenced input: PBMCs. Every receptor here comes from a woman aged 18-30 years in good health and CMV-seropositive. CDR3s include the opening cysteine and the closing phenylalanine or tryptophan. D genes are given only for firm matches. Size is stated for part of the rows, as once, few or many counts, or as a class when the clone is expanded.

d_call,j_call,clone_size,v_call,cdr3_aa,cdr3_nt
TRBD2,TRBJ2-3,.,TRBV5-1,CASSRKVTSGGAKDTQYF,TGCGCCAGCAGCCGGAAGGTGACTAGCGGGGGGGCCAAAGATACGCAGTATTTT
.,TRBJ2-1,.,TRBV15,CATSRKTGFLDEQFF,TGTGCCACCAGCAGAAAAACAGGGTTCCTCGATGAGCAGTTCTTC
TRBD1,TRBJ2-5,.,TRBV6-1,CASSDEGQVRGETQYF,TGTGCCAGCAGTGACGAGGGACAGGTCAGAGGGGAGACCCAGTACTTC
.,TRBJ2-2,.,TRBV9,CASQEGVGELFF,TGTGCCTCTCAAGAAGGGGTCGGGGAGCTGTTTTTT
.,TRBJ2-3,.,TRBV21-1,CASSNGTDTQYF,TGTGCCAGCAGCAACGGCACAGATACGCAGTATTTT
TRBD1,TRBJ2-2,.,TRBV7-9,CSSSLSHRGNTGELFF,TGTTCCAGCAGCTTATCCCACAGGGGGAACACCGGGGAGCTGTTTTTT
TRBD2,TRBJ2-5,few,TRBV5-1,CASSWGTSGGGETQYF,TGCGCCAGCAGTTGGGGGACTAGCGGGGGGGGAGAGACCCAGTACTTC
TRBD1,TRBJ2-3,.,TRBV9,CASSVVGGTGFTDTQYF,TGTGCCAGCAGCGTAGTCGGTGGGACAGGATTTACAGATACGCAGTATTTT
.,TRBJ2-5,.,TRBV6-1,CASSSTVGQYF,TGTGCCAGCAGCTCGACAGTTGGCCAGTACTTC
.,TRBJ1-1,.,TRBV7-2,CASSPERASRAKAFF,TGTGCCAGCAGCCCGGAGAGGGCCTCTCGGGCTAAAGCTTTCTTT
TRBD1,TRBJ2-7,.,TRBV28,CASSQITGGSSYEQYF,TGTGCCAGCAGTCAGATCACAGGGGGCTCCTCCTACGAGCAGTACTTC
TRBD2,TRBJ2-3,.,TRBV6-4,CASSETSGAPDTQYF,TGTGCCAGCAGTGAGACTAGCGGGGCCCCAGATACGCAGTATTTT
.,TRBJ2-1,.,TRBV5-1,CASSFKPGAMSYNEQFF,TGCGCCAGCAGCTTCAAACCAGGGGCGATGTCCTACAATGAGCAGTTCTTC
.,TRBJ1-5,once,TRBV28,CAISPATYGNQPQHF,TGTGCCATCTCCCCCGCGACATACGGCAATCAGCCCCAGCATTTT
TRBD1,TRBJ2-6,once,TRBV5-1,CASSTPGGSGANVLTF,TGCGCCAGCAGTACGCCAGGGGGCTCTGGGGCCAACGTCCTGACTTTC
.,TRBJ1-1,.,TRBV9,CASSETGRATEAFF,TGTGCCAGCAGCGAAACAGGGCGGGCCACTGAAGCTTTCTTT
.,TRBJ2-7,few,TRBV27,CASSLIGGESYEQYF,TGTGCCAGCAGTCTCATCGGGGGTGAGTCCTACGAGCAGTACTTC
TRBD2,TRBJ2-7,few,TRBV7-9,CASSSSRGVPYEQYF,TGTGCCAGCAGCTCATCGCGGGGGGTCCCCTACGAGCAGTACTTC
.,TRBJ2-1,.,TRBV10-2,CATGGRSYNEQFF,TGCGCCACCGGGGGGCGGTCCTACAATGAGCAGTTCTTC
TRBD1,TRBJ2-7,.,TRBV7-9,CASSAPRDRGVYEQYF,TGTGCCAGCAGCGCGCCCCGGGACAGGGGGGTCTACGAGCAGTACTTC
.,TRBJ1-2,once,TRBV7-6,CASSIGQSQRYSYGYTF,TGTGCCAGCAGCATAGGACAGTCCCAGCGTTACTCCTATGGCTACACCTTC
.,TRBJ1-3,.,TRBV7-2,CASLTGTSGNTIYF,TGTGCCAGCCTTACAGGGACCTCTGGAAACACCATATATTTT
.,TRBJ1-1,few,TRBV2,CASRADFNTEAFF,TGTGCCAGCAGAGCGGATTTCAACACTGAAGCTTTCTTT
TRBD1,TRBJ1-2,.,TRBV29-1,CSVARGPPLYGYTF,TGCAGCGTTGCCAGGGGGCCCCCTCTATATGGCTACACCTTC
TRBD1,TRBJ2-3,.,TRBV9,CASSKQGPPTDTQYF,TGTGCCAGCAGCAAACAGGGGCCGCCCACAGATACGCAGTATTTT
.,TRBJ1-2,.,TRBV5-5,CASSPSSGMYGYTF,TGTGCCAGCAGCCCATCGTCGGGGATGTATGGCTACACCTTC
.,TRBJ2-1,.,TRBV4-1,CASSQDAAGSSYNEQFF,TGCGCCAGCAGCCAAGATGCGGCGGGCAGCTCCTACAATGAGCAGTTCTTC
.,TRBJ2-7,.,TRBV10-3,CAISEENYEQYF,TGTGCCATCAGCGAGGAGAACTACGAGCAGTACTTC
TRBD1,TRBJ2-5,.,TRBV11-2,CASSLEGTGFAQYF,TGTGCCAGCAGCTTAGAGGGGACAGGTTTTGCCCAGTACTTC
.,TRBJ1-1,.,TRBV7-9,CASSSTNDMNTEAFF,TGTGCCAGCAGCTCCACCAATGACATGAACACTGAAGCTTTCTTT
TRBD1,TRBJ1-5,.,TRBV19,CASSIVGQGGQPQHF,TGTGCCAGTAGTATTGTAGGACAGGGCGGCCAGCCCCAGCATTTT
.,TRBJ1-3,.,TRBV2,CASRTSLVSQGRNTIYF,TGTGCCAGCAGAACTAGCCTAGTGTCGCAGGGCAGAAACACCATATATTTT
.,TRBJ2-5,.,TRBV7-9,CASSAQQGGSETQYF,TGTGCCAGCAGCGCCCAACAGGGGGGGTCAGAGACCCAGTACTTC
TRBD1,TRBJ1-5,.,TRBV6-5,CASSYSGQGMNQPQHF,TGTGCCAGCAGTTACTCTGGACAGGGTATGAATCAGCCCCAGCATTTT
TRBD2,TRBJ2-7,.,TRBV6-6,CASSPQAGGPYEQYF,TGTGCCAGCAGTCCCCAAGCGGGGGGACCATACGAGCAGTACTTC
TRBD2,TRBJ2-5,.,TRBV4-3,CASSPGRGAGETQYF,TGCGCCAGCAGCCCCGGGAGGGGGGCCGGAGAGACCCAGTACTTC
TRBD1,TRBJ1-6,once,TRBV7-7,CASSSRAGGPSNSPLHF,TGTGCCAGCAGCTCCCGCGCAGGGGGCCCCTCTAATTCACCCCTCCACTTT
.,TRBJ1-5,.,TRBV7-2,CASSQTPYQPQHF,TGTGCCAGCTCACAAACACCCTATCAGCCCCAGCATTTT
.,TRBJ2-3,once,TRBV7-9,CASSLAVTATDTQYF,TGTGCCAGCAGCTTAGCCGTGACAGCGACAGATACGCAGTATTTT
TRBD2,TRBJ2-1,.,TRBV4-3,CASSQDRTSGGVNEQFF,TGCGCCAGCAGCCAAGATAGGACTAGCGGGGGAGTCAATGAGCAGTTCTTC
TRBD1,TRBJ1-3,.,TRBV25-1,CASTSDRLNTIYF,TGTGCCAGCACTTCGGACAGGTTAAACACCATATATTTT
TRBD2,TRBJ2-7,once,TRBV5-5,CASSLAASGVYEQYF,TGTGCCAGCAGCTTGGCGGCTAGCGGAGTCTACGAGCAGTACTTC
TRBD2,TRBJ2-5,.,TRBV6-1,CASSEALAVIGETQYF,TGTGCCAGCAGTGAAGCGCTAGCGGTGATTGGGGAGACCCAGTACTTC
.,TRBJ2-7,.,TRBV27,CASSPPTRREQYF,TGTGCCAGCAGTCCGCCGACTAGGCGAGAGCAGTACTTC
.,TRBJ1-5,.,TRBV19,CASRSGGVTTQPQHF,TGTGCCAGTAGAAGCGGCGGAGTCACCACTCAGCCCCAGCATTTT
.,TRBJ1-1,.,TRBV7-2,CASSFTAYSNTEAFF,TGTGCCAGCAGCTTTACAGCTTATTCGAACACTGAAGCTTTCTTT
.,TRBJ2-6,.,TRBV7-2,CASTYSGANVLTF,TGTGCCAGCACTTATTCTGGGGCCAACGTCCTGACTTTC